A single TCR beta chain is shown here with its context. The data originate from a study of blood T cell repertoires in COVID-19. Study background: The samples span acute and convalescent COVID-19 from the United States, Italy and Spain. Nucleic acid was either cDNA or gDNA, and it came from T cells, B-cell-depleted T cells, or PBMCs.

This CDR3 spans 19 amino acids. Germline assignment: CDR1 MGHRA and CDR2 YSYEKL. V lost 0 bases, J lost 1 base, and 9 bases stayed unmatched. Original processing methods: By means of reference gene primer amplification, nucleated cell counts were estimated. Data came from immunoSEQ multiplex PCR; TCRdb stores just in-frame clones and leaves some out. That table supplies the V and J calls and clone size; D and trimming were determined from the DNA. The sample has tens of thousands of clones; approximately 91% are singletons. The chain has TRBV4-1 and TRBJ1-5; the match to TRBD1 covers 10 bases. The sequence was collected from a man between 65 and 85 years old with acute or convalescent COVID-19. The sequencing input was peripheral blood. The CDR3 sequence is CASSQDLDRGLVSNQPQHF. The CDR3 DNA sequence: TGCGCCAGCAGCCAAGATCTTGACAGGGGGCTGGTGAGCAATCAGCCCCAGCATTTT.